This T cell receptor (beta chain) was recovered during a study of shared clonotypes between healthy human individuals. Sequenced by immunoSEQ multiplex PCR; TCRdb stores in-frame clones only, minus some. The sample lists about 2 million clones, over 85% seen once, with roughly 1% in the top ten. Germline CDR1 SGHDN, CDR2 FVKESK. V was shortened by 4 bases and J by 2 bases, with 15 bases between the two germline ends. CDR3 length: 15 amino acids. CD45RO-negative CD8 cells positively selected for CCR7 made up the naive population, which excluded terminally differentiated effector memory CD45RA+ cells. This chain links TRBV14 with TRBJ2-7, with D tentatively TRBD1 (5 bases). This clonotype was obtained from a man aged 18 to 35 in good health. The source material was naive CD8+ T cells sorted from blood. The CDR3 coding sequence is TGTGCCAGCAGCCCAGATTCAGGGTTGGCCTACGAGCAGTACTTC. Translating gives CASSPDSGLAYEQYF.